One sample yielded the 11 T cell receptor beta chains listed below, sequenced in a study of T cells after yellow fever vaccination. TCRdb ran MiXCR on the 5' RACE reads and lists one entry per CDR3 protein. The data contain a few hundred thousand distinct CDR3 sequences, about 15% of them singletons. Sequencing was performed on PBMCs, taken about 5 days after the first yellow fever vaccination. The receptors originated from a man aged 18 to 30 who received the YFV17D yellow fever vaccine.

This sequence joins TRBV4-3 and TRBJ2-1; 14 positions match TRBD2. The CDR3 spans 20 residues. CDR1 is LGHNA and CDR2 is YSLEER in the germline V gene. V shed 3 bases, J shed 5 bases, and the junction held 15 bases outside the gene matches. CDR3 coding DNA: TGCGCCAGCAGCCAGACCTCGTGGGGACTAGCGGGGGCGCGAAACAATGAGCAGTTCTTC. It yields the protein CASSQTSWGLAGARNNEQFF.

This clonotype was picked up a small number of times. The rearrangement joins TRBV5-6 to TRBJ2-7; 8 nucleotides match TRBD1. V was pared by 3 bases and J by 8 bases, with 7 bases of the junction left unmatched. Germline CDR1 SGHDT, CDR2 YYEEEE. The CDR3 loop spans 13 amino acids. CDR3 sequence: CASSSDRGHKQYV. The CDR3 region has the DNA TGTGCCAGCAGCTCCGACAGGGGTCATAAGCAGTACGTC.

CDR3 sequence (DNA): TGTGCCACCAGTGAATCGGATATAATTAAAGGAACTCCCATCTCTGGGGCCAACGTCCTGACTTTC. It encodes CATSESDIIKGTPISGANVLTF. The chain employs TRBV24-1 and TRBJ2-6; D is unclear. The CDR3 runs to 22 residues. Germline CDR1 KGHDR, CDR2 SFDVKD. V was pared by 4 bases and J by 0 bases, with 27 bases between.

The chain couples TRBV6-2 or TRBV6-3 to TRBJ1-2, with D unclear. The V end was cut by 4 bases, the J end by 3 bases, with 15 bases between. Germline lookup yields CDR1 MNHEY and CDR2 SVGEGT. The CDR3 runs to 15 residues. The CDR3 nucleotides are TGTGCCAGCAGTTCCTGGAGAGAACGGCACTATGGCTACACCTTC. Amino acids: CASSSWRERHYGYTF.

The V gene is TRBV7-2, the J gene TRBJ1-3; D is perhaps TRBD1 (5 bases). CDR1 is SGHTA, CDR2 FQGNSA, per germline. The CDR3 has 14 residues. Trimming stripped 1 base from V and 8 bases from J, with 12 bases between. DNA for the CDR3: TGTGCCAGCAGCTTAGGGGGGATGAGAGACACCATATATTTT. Translating gives CASSLGGMRDTIYF.

The chain carries TRBV12-3 or TRBV12-4 and TRBJ1-1; D is unresolved. This CDR3 has 13 residues. V was pared by 5 bases and J by 6 bases, with 13 bases between. Here the CDR3 reads CASSPTARSEAFF. CDR3 DNA sequence: TGTGCCAGCAGTCCTACAGCACGCTCTGAAGCTTTCTTT.

V is TRBV9 and J is TRBJ2-7; TRBD1 matches 7 bases. Germline CDR1 reads SGDLS; CDR2 reads YYNGEE. This CDR3 has 16 amino acids. Trimming removed 3 bases from V and 6 bases from J; junction bases left unmatched: 15. CDR3 sequence (DNA): TGTGCCAGCAGCGCAAGCTTGGGACAGAGCGCCGGCGAGCAGTACTTC. This translates into CASSASLGQSAGEQYF.

This clonotype was counted between two and nine times. This chain connects TRBV28 to TRBJ2-7, with D possibly TRBD1 on 6 matching bases. From germline, CDR1 is MDHEN and CDR2 SYDVKM. CDR3 length: 13 amino acids. V lost 4 bases, J lost 4 bases, and 11 bases lay in between. The CDR3 spells CASSSTGPYEQYV. DNA of the CDR3: TGTGCCAGCAGTTCGACAGGTCCATACGAGCAGTACGTC.

The V gene is TRBV5-1, the J gene TRBJ2-1, with D possibly being TRBD1 (5 bases). The CDR3 covers 15 residues. V was pared by 4 bases and J by 3 bases, with 14 bases between. Per germline, CDR1 SGHRS and CDR2 YFSETQ. In DNA, the CDR3 is TGCGCCAGCAGCCCCTCCAGGGCGTTCTACAATGAGCAGTTCTTC. This encodes CASSPSRAFYNEQFF.

The chain recombines TRBV5-1 with TRBJ1-3; TRBD1 is a possible D gene (6 bases). The CDR3 spans 16 residues. Trimming removed 4 bases at V and 2 bases at J, with 16 bases between. Germline CDR1 is SGHRS and CDR2 is YFSETQ. CDR3: CASSAEGTGTGNTIYF. As DNA, the CDR3 is TGCGCCAGCAGCGCCGAAGGTACAGGGACTGGAAACACCATATATTTT.

A few counts support this clonotype. The chain recombines TRBV12-3 or TRBV12-4 with TRBJ2-5; TRBD1 or TRBD2 may be the D gene (6 bases each). V lost 3 bases and J lost 3, with 17 bases in between. The CDR3 is made up of 16 amino acids. In DNA form, the CDR3 reads TGTGCCAGCAGTTTTCTCTGGGAAAGGGGGGAAGAGACCCAGTACTTC. It specifies CASSFLWERGEETQYF.